The next 15 T cell receptor beta chains were all read from a single sample in a study of blood T cell repertoires in COVID-19. Sequencing was performed with immunoSEQ multiplex PCR; in TCRdb, only in-frame clones are kept and a portion is missing. This sample has roughly 180,000 clones, with 82% found just once. The source material was PBMCs or T cells enriched from blood (not recorded which). The source of these receptors is a man aged 35-49 years who had recovered from COVID-19.

CDR3 sequence (DNA): TGTGCCAGCAGGACTACCTCATCTAGTGGAAAACTGTTTTTT. This gives the protein CASRTTSSSGKLFF. The chain combines TRBV28 with TRBJ1-4; D is unclear. The CDR3 spans 14 residues. V gave up 6 bases and J gave up 10 bases, with 18 bases separating them. Germline lookup yields CDR1 MDHEN and CDR2 SYDVKM.

The gene calls are TRBV7-2 and TRBJ2-2, with D maybe TRBD2 (6 bases). Between the trimmed V and J ends, which lost 0 bases and 4 bases, there was a span of 6 bases. The CDR3 is 14 residues long. Germline V gene data show CDR1 as SGHTA and CDR2 as FQGNSA. In DNA form, the CDR3 reads TGTGCCAGCAGCTTAGCGGGAGGCACCGGGGAGCTGTTTTTT. This sequence encodes CASSLAGGTGELFF.

The CDR3 nucleotides read TGCGCCAGCAGCCAAGATATGCAGTCTCGTGGCTTGGGAAACACCATATATTTT. Translation: CASSQDMQSRGLGNTIYF. The rearrangement joins TRBV4-3 to TRBJ1-3; D is unresolved. Trimming left V 0 bases short and J 4 bases short, with 19 bases between. Germline CDR1 reads LGHNA; CDR2 reads YSLEER. The CDR3 extends over 18 amino acids.

The gene calls are TRBV5-5 and TRBJ2-7, with 9 positions matching TRBD1. Germline CDR1 SGHKS, CDR2 YYEKEE (reference sequence). This CDR3 contains 17 residues. The J segment lost 7 bases and the V segment lost 0 bases, leaving 14 bases of the junction unmatched. In nucleotides, the CDR3 is TGTGCCAGCAGCTTGGTTCTTAAGAACAGGGGGCTAGATGAGCAGTACGTC. It is translated as CASSLVLKNRGLDEQYV.

This sequence joins TRBV5-6 and TRBJ2-5; perhaps TRBD2 as D (5 bases). The CDR3 length is 15 residues. Trimming removed 2 bases at V and 2 bases at J, with 13 bases between. The V gene's germline CDR1 is SGHDT and CDR2 YYEEEE. The CDR3 here is CASSLRGWAQETQYF. The CDR3 DNA follows: TGTGCCAGCAGCTTACGGGGTTGGGCTCAAGAGACCCAGTACTTC.

This chain joins TRBV4-3 and TRBJ2-1; 9 nucleotides agree with TRBD2. CDR3 length equals 16 residues. CDR1 and CDR2 (germline): LGHNA, YSLEER. V was clipped by 1 base and J by 5 bases; unmatched bases: 6. In DNA, the CDR3 is TGCGCCAGCAGCCAAGGAGGCGGGAGGGATAACAATGAGCAGTTCTTC. Residues: CASSQGGGRDNNEQFF.

This clone has only one observation. The rearrangement joins TRBV5-1 to TRBJ2-1; TRBD2 might be the D (7 bases). The length of the CDR3 is 15 residues. Trimming shortened V by 0 bases and J by 7 bases, and 14 bases separated the two germline ends. The V gene's germline CDR1 is SGHRS and CDR2 YFSETQ. CDR3 amino acids: CASSLGLADRNEQFF. The CDR3, as DNA: TGCGCCAGCAGCTTGGGCCTAGCGGACAGAAATGAGCAGTTCTTC.

The chain carries TRBV28 and TRBJ1-5, with TRBD1 matching 9 bases. Losses at the gene ends were 5 bases for V and 5 bases for J; bases not matched to a gene: 7. CDR1 and CDR2 from the germline V gene are MDHEN and SYDVKM. The CDR3 covers 15 residues. The CDR3 sequence: CASSPQTGGDQPQHF. The CDR3 region has the DNA TGTGCCAGCAGTCCACAGACAGGGGGGGATCAGCCCCAGCATTTT.

The rearrangement joins TRBV19 to TRBJ2-2; maybe TRBD1 (6 bases). This CDR3 contains 16 residues. CDR1 is LNHDA and CDR2 is SQIVND in the germline V gene (reference sequence). Trimming cost V 0 bases and J 1 base, with 9 bases left between them. CDR3 amino acids: CASSIEGRGNTGELFF. The CDR3 nucleotides are TGTGCCAGTAGTATAGAGGGCAGGGGGAACACCGGGGAGCTGTTTTTT.

This chain uses TRBV3-1 (or the pseudogene TRBV3-2) with TRBJ1-3, with D unclear. This CDR3 has 15 residues. Germline CDR1 and CDR2: LGHDT and YNNKEL (reference sequence). V lost 0 bases, J lost 1 base, and 7 bases lay in between. CDR3: CASSQDRGSGNTIYF. In nucleotides, the CDR3 is TGTGCCAGCAGCCAAGATCGGGGTTCTGGAAACACCATATATTTT.

This sequence joins TRBV3-1 (or the pseudogene TRBV3-2) and TRBJ1-6; no clear D gene. CDR1 is LGHDT, CDR2 YNNKEL, per germline (reference sequence). Trimming cost V 1 base and J 2 bases, with 15 bases left between them. The CDR3 has 18 amino acids. This CDR3 is CASSQGQVQGTYNSPLHF. The CDR3 DNA is TGTGCCAGCAGCCAAGGACAAGTCCAAGGAACCTATAATTCACCCCTCCACTTT.

The gene calls are TRBV9 and TRBJ2-5; D is uncertain. V was trimmed by 1 base and J by 2 bases, leaving 9 bases between them. The CDR3 extends over 14 amino acids. The V gene's germline CDR1 is SGDLS and CDR2 YYNGEE. The CDR3: CASSVSPHQETQYF. The CDR3 coding sequence is TGTGCCAGCAGCGTAAGCCCCCATCAAGAGACCCAGTACTTC.

The CDR3: CASSPRGQPNYNSPVGPLHF. DNA for the CDR3: TGTGCCAGCAGTCCCCGGGGACAGCCAAACTATAATTCACCCGTGGGTCCCCTCCACTTT. The chain recombines TRBV6-6 with TRBJ1-6; TRBD1 matches at 7 bases. Germline assignment: CDR1 MNHNY and CDR2 SVGAGI (reference sequence). V gave up 5 bases and J gave up 13 bases; unmatched junction bases: 29. CDR3 length: 20 amino acids.

This clone occurred a few times. This chain uses TRBV16 with TRBJ1-5; D is unresolved. The germline V gene encodes CDR1 KGHSY and CDR2 FQNENV. CDR3 length equals 15 residues. V gave up 4 bases and J gave up 3 bases, with 13 bases separating them. CDR3 nucleotides: TGTGCCAGCAGCCGCCCCGGAGGGAACAATCAGCCCCAGCATTTT. As protein: CASSRPGGNNQPQHF.

The chain recombines TRBV9 with TRBJ2-1; D gene unclear. The germline V gene has CDR1 SGDLS and CDR2 YYNGEE. CDR3 length: 14 amino acids. Trimming pared 4 bases from V and 0 bases from J, leaving 8 bases between. CDR3 region: CASSPPSSYNEQFF. Written as DNA, the CDR3 is TGTGCCAGCAGCCCACCGAGCTCCTACAATGAGCAGTTCTTC.